This entry describes one TCR beta chain. Its recognized antigen is unknown. No per-base quality is available; no much larger clone lies one base away. This sample stems from a study of blood T cell repertoires in COVID-19 (dated by TCRdb to the early 2020s). With respect to the entire study: Samples from collaborators originated in the United States, Italy and Spain and spanned both the acute and convalescent phases of COVID-19. The prospective study material was composed of cDNA or gDNA derived from T cells, B-cell-depleted T cells, or PBMCs. Subjects who had been exposed to COVID-19, were actively infected with it, or had recovered from it provided the deeply sampled blood TCRbeta repertoires that made up the dataset. The repertoires were made available in a free public database intended to serve as a resource for research on the immune response to SARS-CoV-2. Samples came from the ongoing ImmuneRACE study (first 160 participants) plus 1,254 subjects from 6 global collaborators. The sample metadata nearly always contained a de-identified subject ID, COVID-19 status, age in years and sex. Where HLA class I and class II types were available, the types were taken from metadata supplied by the sample provider, not from assay-based typing.

Results the study describes overall, beyond this receptor: The quantity of clinical and demographic metadata differed by source and by participant and was supplied without curation.

Collaborating institutions collected whole blood in K2EDTA tubes following their own protocols. For TCRbeta analysis, collaborators shipped samples as frozen whole blood, isolated PBMCs, or DNA extracted from either of those sample types. TCRbeta CDR3 regions were amplified from genomic DNA using the immunoSEQ Assay, a bias-controlled multiplex PCR. The authors' pipeline ran thus. Nucleated cell counts per sample were estimated from amplification of reference gene primers within the assay. Sequence reads were collapsed and filtered to measure the absolute abundance of every unique TCRbeta CDR3 rearrangement. For each sample, productive Simpson clonality was calculated as the square root of Simpson's diversity index over productive rearrangements. TCRdb took this table from immuneACCESS and kept in-frame rearrangements with V and J called. Such tables lack part of the clones; where checked against another copy, unresolved V genes explain under half of the gap, and the rest is unexplained. V and J calls and clone size are given by that table; D and trimming were obtained from the DNA. A total of almost 55,000 clones appear in this sample, 80% to 90% of them only once. Together, the top ten hold approximately 29% of the sample.

V is clipped by 3 bases and J by 0 bases, and the sequence between their germline boundaries is 14 bases long. The CDR3 goes from the cysteine to the phenylalanine over 15 residues. Only the CDR3 DNA is retained, 45 bases long and in frame from the first base. The germline V gene (reference sequence) provides CDR1 DFQATT and CDR2 SNEGSKA. The sample comprised peripheral blood. In this chain, TRBV20-1 is recombined with TRBJ1-1; the D gene is possibly TRBD1, with 6 bases matching. This TCR was sampled from a human donor in a cohort sampled during active COVID-19. The CDR3 has the sequence CSASRGGIMNTEAFF. The sequenced DNA: TGCAGTGCTAGTAGGGGGGGGATCATGAACACTGAAGCTTTCTTT.